The rows below give T cell receptor beta chains drawn from one sample of a study of OX40 agonist ivuxolimab in advanced cancers. Method: immunoSEQ multiplex PCR; TCRdb's copy keeps in-frame clones and lacks some. The repertoire holds 15,000 to 20,000 clones, with approximately 83% as singletons. Specimen: CD4+ or CD8+ T cells sorted from blood, collected in a trial of the OX40 agonist ivuxolimab. These receptors were collected from an adult with an advanced solid tumor such as melanoma, head and neck, liver or kidney cancer. The CDR3 runs from the conserved cysteine through the conserved F or W. Fields, in order: clone size, D gene, J gene, V gene, CDR3 protein, CDR3 DNA. D genes are given only for firm matches. The size of a clone is reported for some rows only, either as once, few or many, or as a class for expanded clones.

NA	NA	TRBJ2-7	TRBV29-1	CSVGGYYEQYF	TGCAGCGTTGGGGGCTACTACGAGCAGTACTTC
NA	NA	TRBJ2-7	TRBV5-6	CASSYLTGNEQYF	TGTGCCAGCAGCTACCTTACAGGGAACGAGCAGTACTTC
NA	NA	TRBJ1-5	TRBV6-5	CASSYSGGREPQHF	TGTGCCAGCAGTTACTCTGGCGGGAGGGAGCCCCAGCATTTT
NA	NA	TRBJ2-1	TRBV2	CASSYRPVTFPNEQFF	TGTGCCAGCAGTTACAGGCCCGTGACGTTCCCAAATGAGCAGTTCTTC
NA	NA	TRBJ2-1	TRBV7-2	CASSKTDLSYNEQFF	TGTGCCAGCAGCAAGACAGACCTCTCCTACAATGAGCAGTTCTTC
NA	TRBD2	TRBJ2-3	TRBV11-3	CASSSLAGNTDTQYF	TGTGCCAGCAGCTCCCTAGCGGGGAACACAGATACGCAGTATTTT
NA	NA	TRBJ1-2	TRBV7-2	CASSLAGEDYGYTF	TGTGCCAGCAGCTTAGCAGGGGAGGACTATGGCTACACCTTC
NA	NA	TRBJ2-1	TRBV6-5	CASSATGYNEQFF	TGTGCCAGCAGTGCGACAGGTTATAATGAGCAGTTCTTC
once	TRBD2	TRBJ2-7	TRBV27	CASSPGLGLPLYEQYF	TGTGCCAGCAGTCCCGGGTTGGGACTACCCCTCTACGAGCAGTACTTC
NA	NA	TRBJ2-6	TRBV29-1	CSVAGSGANVLTF	TGCAGCGTTGCAGGCTCTGGGGCCAACGTCCTGACTTTC
NA	NA	TRBJ2-1	TRBV4-2	CASSLELGNEQFF	TGTGCCAGCAGCCTTGAGTTGGGTAATGAGCAGTTCTTC
once	TRBD1	TRBJ1-3	TRBV6-5	CASSYGQEPGNTIYF	TGTGCCAGCAGTTACGGACAGGAACCTGGAAACACCATATATTTT
NA	NA	TRBJ1-1	TRBV27	CASSLGTPGGTEAFF	TGTGCCAGCAGTCTCGGGACCCCGGGGGGCACTGAAGCTTTCTTT
NA	NA	TRBJ2-3	TRBV18	CASSPINTDTQYF	TGTGCCAGCTCCCCGATTAACACAGATACGCAGTATTTT
NA	NA	TRBJ2-3	TRBV28	CASSVPGVGSYLTDTQYF	TGTGCCAGCAGTGTGCCAGGGGTCGGCTCGTATCTCACAGATACGCAGTATTTT
few	TRBD1	TRBJ1-1	TRBV7-6	CASSLEETGIEAFF	TGTGCCAGCAGCTTAGAAGAGACAGGGATTGAAGCTTTCTTT
NA	NA	TRBJ1-1	TRBV10-3	CAISDSTTSYDTEAFF	TGTGCCATCAGTGATTCAACGACCTCCTACGACACTGAAGCTTTCTTT
NA	NA	TRBJ2-7	TRBV11-2	CASSSIGEQYF	TGTGCCAGCAGCTCCATCGGCGAGCAGTACTTC
NA	NA	TRBJ2-7	TRBV9	CASSVGDDEQYF	TGTGCCAGCAGCGTAGGAGACGACGAGCAGTACTTC
many	TRBD2	TRBJ2-1	TRBV7-6	CASSLEGGSPYNEQFF	TGTGCCAGCAGCTTAGAAGGCGGGAGTCCCTACAATGAGCAGTTCTTC
NA	NA	TRBJ2-1	TRBV21-1	CASSLKRTSGKHEQFF	TGTGCCAGCAGCTTGAAGAGGACTAGCGGGAAGCATGAGCAGTTCTTC
NA	NA	TRBJ2-1	TRBV27	CASSFSTESSYNEQFF	TGTGCCAGCAGTTTCTCGACAGAGAGCTCCTACAATGAGCAGTTCTTC
NA	NA	TRBJ2-5	TRBV28	CASIRDGGSETQYF	TGTGCCAGCATCAGGGATGGGGGTTCAGAGACCCAGTACTTC
NA	NA	TRBJ1-5	TRBV25-1	CASSEGIYQPQHF	TGTGCCAGCAGTGAAGGCATCTATCAGCCCCAGCATTTT
NA	NA	TRBJ2-7	TRBV29-1	CSVEAGDYEQYF	TGCAGCGTTGAAGCGGGAGACTACGAGCAGTACTTC
NA	NA	TRBJ1-5	TRBV28	CASSKELYSNQPQHF	TGTGCCAGCAGTAAAGAGCTTTATAGCAATCAGCCCCAGCATTTT
NA	NA	TRBJ1-4	TRBV14	CASSLKGLEKLFF	TGTGCCAGCAGCCTGAAGGGGCTCGAAAAACTGTTTTTT
NA	TRBD2	TRBJ2-1	TRBV28	CASSSTGLASYNEQFF	TGTGCCAGCAGTTCCACGGGACTAGCGTCCTACAATGAGCAGTTCTTC
NA	NA	TRBJ2-5	TRBV5-5	CASSPPNQETQYF	TGTGCCAGCAGCCCTCCCAATCAAGAGACCCAGTACTTC
NA	NA	TRBJ2-1	TRBV9	CASSVGLAGEHNEQFF	TGTGCCAGCAGCGTAGGGCTAGCCGGAGAACACAATGAGCAGTTCTTC
NA	NA	TRBJ1-1	TRBV28	CASRDGNTEAFF	TGTGCCAGCAGGGACGGGAACACTGAAGCTTTCTTT
NA	NA	TRBJ2-4	TRBV27	CASSLIGPLAKNIQYF	TGTGCCAGCAGTTTAATAGGGCCGCTAGCCAAAAACATTCAGTACTTC
NA	NA	TRBJ1-5	TRBV28	CASTLGFWNQPQHF	TGTGCCAGCACCCTCGGGTTTTGGAATCAGCCCCAGCATTTT
NA	TRBD1	TRBJ2-3	TRBV9	CASSPPDRFTDTQYF	TGTGCCAGCAGCCCACCGGACAGGTTCACAGATACGCAGTATTTT
NA	NA	TRBJ2-7	TRBV2	CASSPFDGSSYEQYF	TGTGCCAGCAGTCCTTTTGACGGGAGTTCCTACGAGCAGTACTTC
once	NA	TRBJ1-3	TRBV27	CASSPLGHNPSGNTIYF	TGTGCCAGCAGTCCGTTGGGGCATAACCCCTCTGGAAACACCATATATTTT
few	NA	TRBJ1-1	TRBV5-4	CASSFNQRGTEAFF	TGTGCCAGCAGCTTCAATCAAAGGGGAACTGAAGCTTTCTTT
NA	TRBD1	TRBJ2-7	TRBV19	CASSIPGGGDEQYF	TGTGCCAGTAGTATACCAGGGGGCGGTGACGAGCAGTACTTC
NA	NA	TRBJ1-5	TRBV19	CASSIEEGWGNQPQHF	TGTGCCAGTAGTATAGAAGAGGGATGGGGCAATCAGCCCCAGCATTTT
few	NA	TRBJ2-1	TRBV9	CASSVSTGQRRLFF	TGTGCCAGCAGCGTAAGCACAGGTCAACGGCGGCTGTTCTTC
NA	TRBD2	TRBJ2-1	TRBV4-1	CASSQDLASGIYNEQFF	TGCGCCAGCAGCCAAGATCTGGCTAGCGGGATCTACAATGAGCAGTTCTTC
NA	TRBD2	TRBJ2-1	TRBV7-6	CASSPILAGDRNEQFF	TGTGCCAGCAGCCCGATCCTAGCGGGAGACCGAAATGAGCAGTTCTTC
NA	TRBD1	TRBJ2-1	TRBV28	CASSWTGDEQFF	TGTGCCAGCAGTTGGACAGGGGATGAGCAGTTCTTC
NA	TRBD2	TRBJ2-7	TRBV4-3	CASSQDLAGVYEQYF	TGCGCCAGCAGCCAAGATCTAGCGGGGGTCTACGAGCAGTACTTC
NA	NA	TRBJ1-1	TRBV2	CANKMNTEAFF	TGTGCCAACAAGATGAACACTGAAGCTTTCTTT
NA	NA	TRBJ1-5	TRBV4-1	CASSQVGNQPQHF	TGCGCCAGCAGCCAGGTCGGAAATCAGCCCCAGCATTTT
NA	TRBD1	TRBJ2-5	TRBV13	CASSFDGQGRIGTQYF	TGTGCCAGCAGCTTCGACGGACAGGGGAGAATCGGGACCCAGTACTTC
NA	TRBD2	TRBJ2-7	TRBV5-1	CASRTSGLSYEQYF	TGCGCCAGCAGGACTAGCGGCCTATCCTACGAGCAGTACTTC
once	NA	TRBJ2-7	TRBV6-5	CASSYSGGPGYEQYF	TGTGCCAGCAGTTACTCCGGCGGTCCGGGGTACGAGCAGTACTTC
NA	TRBD1	TRBJ2-7	TRBV18	CASSPEQGAYEQYF	TGTGCCAGCTCACCCGAACAGGGGGCCTACGAGCAGTACTTC
once	NA	TRBJ1-5	TRBV7-8	CASSLNGGQPQHF	TGTGCCAGCAGCTTGAATGGGGGTCAGCCCCAGCATTTT
NA	TRBD1	TRBJ1-1	TRBV28	CASSSPSHRGPEAFF	TGTGCCAGCAGTTCCCCGTCCCACAGGGGGCCTGAAGCTTTCTTT
few	TRBD2	TRBJ2-3	TRBV7-3	CASSVAGGRGDTQYF	TGTGCCAGCAGCGTGGCGGGAGGGCGAGGAGATACGCAGTATTTT